This entry features one T cell receptor beta chain sequence. Its antigen is currently unknown. The data derive from a study of T cell responses to AZD1222 COVID-19 vaccine. Study conclusions and caveats: Receipt of two AZD1222 doses was followed by a rise in Spike-specific TCR breadth and depth. Researchers took repertoire samples only after the peak T cell response had come. Clonal diversity may have been underestimated in mostly white British donors. Unmutated variant regions are reportedly targeted by nearly half of spike-specific TCRs.

Clones were read by immunoSEQ multiplex PCR, and TCRdb kept only the in-frame ones, dropping some. The sample lists under 140,000 clones; 94% were seen once. This CDR3 spans 14 amino acids. V gave up 2 bases and J gave up 4 bases; unmatched junction bases: 4. CDR1 MNHEY and CDR2 SVGAGI come from the germline V gene. This material consisted of peripheral blood, taken 28 days after the second AZD1222 dose. This chain connects TRBV6-5 to TRBJ1-2; 7 bases match TRBD1. The receptor's source is an adult who received the AZD1222 COVID-19 vaccine. The CDR3 loop is CASSYQGGGYGYTF. Here the CDR3 DNA reads TGTGCCAGCAGTTACCAGGGGGGCGGCTATGGCTACACCTTC.